This entry features one TCR beta chain sequence. Sequenced by immunoSEQ multiplex PCR; TCRdb stores in-frame clones only, minus some. The table includes 250,000 or so clones, roughly 86% detected once. The sample belongs to a study of blood T cell repertoires in COVID-19. Trimming pared 6 bases from V and 2 bases from J, leaving 19 bases between. The CDR3 covers 17 residues. In germline, CDR1 is MNHEY, CDR2 SMNVEV (reference sequence). This clonotype was sampled from a man between 45 and 60 years old with acute or convalescent COVID-19. The chain combines TRBV27 with TRBJ1-4, with D tentatively TRBD1 (5 bases). Sequenced material: peripheral blood. As DNA, the CDR3 is TGTGCCAGCAGACCCTACGAAGGGGCGCCGACTAATGAAAAACTGTTTTTT. Protein product: CASRPYEGAPTNEKLFF.